This T cell receptor beta chain was obtained from a study of cytomegalovirus exposure and HLA in healthy donors. The wider study: The 90 to 150 validation repertoires matched the roughly 700 first-cohort repertoires in platform, a later analysis reported.

V lost 5 bases, J lost 4 bases, and 7 bases stayed unmatched. This CDR3 is built from 15 residues. The germline CDR1 and CDR2 sequences are LNHDA and SQIVND (reference sequence). This table comes from immunoSEQ multiplex PCR, and its TCRdb copy is limited to in-frame clones, with some not included. The sample holds about 140,000 clones; about 83% are singletons and the top ten take more than 1.4%. This sequence was found in a woman in her twenties or thirties in good health and CMV-seronegative. The rearrangement links TRBV19 to TRBJ1-3; 8 bases map to TRBD1. Source material: PBMCs. The CDR3 DNA is TGTGCCAGTAGTGGTGCAGGGGGCAGCGGAAACACCATATATTTT. Amino acid sequence: CASSGAGGSGNTIYF.